Following are 10 T cell receptor beta chains from one sample sequenced in a study of CD8 T cells in ankylosing spondylitis. TCRdb recomputed calls from the 5' RACE reads with MiXCR, one row per CDR3 protein. The sample holds about 240,000 distinct CDR3 sequences; about 10% are singletons and the top ten take 6% to 8.5%. Sequencing input: blood, either unsorted or a sorted T cell fraction (not recorded which). These receptors came from a male donor with ankylosing spondylitis or in good health (not recorded which).

This clonotype appeared a few times. The junction departs from the called germline gene at one end, perhaps through a read error. The chain is built from TRBV10-3 and TRBJ1-2; D remains unclear. Germline V gene lookup returns CDR1 ENHRY and CDR2 SYGVKD. The CDR3 spans 14 residues. The CDR3 region has the DNA TGTGCCATCAGTGAGTCGTCCGAGAACTATGACTACACCTTC. Its translation: CAISESSENYDYTF.

This chain connects TRBV29-1 to TRBJ1-2; tentatively, D is TRBD1 (6 bases). Germline V gives CDR1 SQVTM, CDR2 ANQGSEA. CDR3 length: 13 amino acids. Trimming left V 2 bases short and J 4 bases short, with 11 bases between. The CDR3 reads CSVERGAAYGYTF. The DNA for the CDR3 is TGCAGCGTTGAACGGGGGGCAGCCTATGGCTACACCTTC.

The rearrangement uses TRBV5-5 and TRBJ1-6, with 7 bases lining up with TRBD1. Germline-derived CDR1 and CDR2 are SGHKS and YYEKEE (reference sequence). V lost 4 bases, J lost 8 bases, and 9 bases stayed unmatched. CDR3 length: 15 amino acids. The CDR3 DNA reads TGTGCCAGCAGCCTGATTTCGCAGGGGGATTCACCCCTCCACTTT. It yields the protein CASSLISQGDSPLHF.

Many counts were recorded for this clonotype. This rearrangement joins TRBV10-3 to TRBJ2-7; no reliable D call. This CDR3 is 13 amino acids long. The V gene lost 7 bases and the J gene lost 0 bases, with 10 bases spanning the gap. Looked up from germline, CDR1 is ENHRY and CDR2 is SYGVKD. CDR3 residues: CAITDTDSYEQYF. CDR3 coding DNA: TGTGCCATCACCGATACCGACTCCTACGAGCAGTACTTC.

This clonotype was seen only a few times. This chain links TRBV6-5 with TRBJ2-7, with D maybe TRBD2 (5 bases). Germline V lookup: CDR1 MNHEY, CDR2 SVGAGI. The CDR3 has 11 residues. The germline V and J ends were trimmed by 5 bases and 5 bases, with 7 bases remaining between them. The CDR3 coding sequence is TGTGCCAGCAGTAACGGGGACGAGCAGTACTTC. Its translation: CASSNGDEQYF.

In this sample, this clonotype turned up many times. J is TRBJ2-7 and V is TRBV5-6, with 7 nucleotides matching TRBD2. J was trimmed by 3 bases and V by 2 bases; bases with no gene match: 5. The germline V gene encodes CDR1 SGHDT and CDR2 YYEEEE. The CDR3 covers 14 residues. The CDR3 coding sequence is TGTGCCAGCAGCTTTAGCGGGTCCTACTACGAGCAGTACTTC. Encoded protein: CASSFSGSYYEQYF.

At least ten counts were recorded for this clonotype. The genes are TRBV4-2 and TRBJ2-7; D possibly corresponds to TRBD2 (7 bases). Trimming pared 2 bases from V and 3 bases from J, leaving 14 bases between. Germline V gene sequence: CDR1 LGHNA, CDR2 YNFKEQ. This CDR3 is built from 15 residues. The CDR3 region is CASSQTGGGIYEQYF. The CDR3 bases are TGTGCCAGCAGCCAAACAGGCGGGGGCATCTACGAGCAGTACTTC.

This clonotype appeared many times. The chain joins TRBV28 to TRBJ2-7, with TRBD2 matching over 8 bases. V gave up 5 bases and J gave up 3 bases; unmatched junction bases: 9. CDR3 length: 15 residues. Germline values: CDR1 MDHEN, CDR2 SYDVKM. CDR3 protein: CASSPGGATSYEQYF. The CDR3 DNA sequence: TGTGCCAGCAGTCCGGGGGGGGCCACAAGCTACGAGCAGTACTTC.

In its sample, this clonotype was seen many times. The V call is TRBV24-1, the J call TRBJ2-2; tentatively, D is TRBD1 (6 bases). CDR3 length: 15 residues. V was trimmed by 3 bases and J by 1 base, leaving 8 bases between them. From germline, CDR1 is KGHDR and CDR2 SFDVKD. The CDR3 protein is CATSDGTLNTGELFF. DNA of the CDR3: TGTGCCACCAGTGATGGGACATTGAACACCGGGGAGCTGTTTTTT.

This clonotype was counted ten times or more. The genes are TRBV7-2 and TRBJ2-1, with 10 positions matching TRBD2. Germline assignment: CDR1 SGHTA and CDR2 FQGNSA. J gave up 0 bases and V 6 bases, and 8 bases lay outside the gene matches. The CDR3 extends over 17 amino acids. CDR3 amino acids: CASRVTKRGGSYNEQFF. DNA for the CDR3: TGTGCCAGCAGAGTTACTAAGCGGGGGGGCTCCTACAATGAGCAGTTCTTC.